This T cell receptor (beta chain) is from a study of cytomegalovirus exposure and HLA in healthy donors. On this clone: Its antigen is still unknown.

Study-wide results and limits: Productive rates of about 90% or about 30% were seen for most TCR beta V segments in an earlier analysis.

V was pared by 3 bases and J by 0 bases, with 19 bases of the junction left unmatched. This CDR3 has 21 amino acids. Germline loops: CDR1 LNHDA, CDR2 SQIVND (reference sequence). Researchers ran the PCR with 60 Vbeta and 13 Jbeta primers. Clones were read by immunoSEQ multiplex PCR, and TCRdb kept only the in-frame ones, dropping some. The sample includes about 99,000 clones, 65% to 85% seen only once; the top ten take roughly 4%. The sample taken for sequencing was PBMCs. The origin of this receptor is a man between 45 and 60 years old in good health and CMV-seropositive. This chain links TRBV19 with TRBJ2-4, with TRBD2 matching 8 bases. The CDR3 spells CASSIHGRWLAGAEAKNIQYF. The CDR3 nucleotides read TGTGCCAGTAGTATCCACGGAAGGTGGCTAGCGGGTGCCGAAGCCAAAAACATTCAGTACTTC.